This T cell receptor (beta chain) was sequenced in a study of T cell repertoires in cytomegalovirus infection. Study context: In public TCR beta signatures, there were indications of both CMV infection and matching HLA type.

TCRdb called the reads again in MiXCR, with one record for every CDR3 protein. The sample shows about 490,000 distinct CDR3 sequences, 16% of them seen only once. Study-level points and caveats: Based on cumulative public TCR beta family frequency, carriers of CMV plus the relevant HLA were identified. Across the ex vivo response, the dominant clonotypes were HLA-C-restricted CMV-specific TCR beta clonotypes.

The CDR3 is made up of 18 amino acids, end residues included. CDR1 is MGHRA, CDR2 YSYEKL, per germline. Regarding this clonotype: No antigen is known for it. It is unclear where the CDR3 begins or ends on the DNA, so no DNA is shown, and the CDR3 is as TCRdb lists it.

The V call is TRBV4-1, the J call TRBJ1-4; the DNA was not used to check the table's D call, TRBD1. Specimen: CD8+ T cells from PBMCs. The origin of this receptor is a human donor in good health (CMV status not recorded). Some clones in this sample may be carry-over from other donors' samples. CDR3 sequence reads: CASSQLSGPGATNEKLFF.